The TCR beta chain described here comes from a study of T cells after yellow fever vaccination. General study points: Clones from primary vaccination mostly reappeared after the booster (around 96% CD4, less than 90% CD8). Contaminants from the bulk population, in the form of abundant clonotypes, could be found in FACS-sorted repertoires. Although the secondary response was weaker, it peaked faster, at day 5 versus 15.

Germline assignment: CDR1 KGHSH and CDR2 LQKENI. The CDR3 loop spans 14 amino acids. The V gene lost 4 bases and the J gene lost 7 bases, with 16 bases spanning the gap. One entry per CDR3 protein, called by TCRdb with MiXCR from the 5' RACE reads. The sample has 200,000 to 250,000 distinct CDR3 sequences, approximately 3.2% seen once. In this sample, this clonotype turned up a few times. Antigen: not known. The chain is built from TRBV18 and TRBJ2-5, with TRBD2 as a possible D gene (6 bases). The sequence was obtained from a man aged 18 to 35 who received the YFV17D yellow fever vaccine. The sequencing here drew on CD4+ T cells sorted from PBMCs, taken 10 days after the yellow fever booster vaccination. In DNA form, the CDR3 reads TGTGCCAGCTCACGTGACACTAACGGGGGGACCCAGTACTTC. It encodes CASSRDTNGGTQYF. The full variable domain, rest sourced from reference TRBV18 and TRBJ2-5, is NAGVMQNPRHLVRRRGQEARLRCSPMKGHSHVYWYRQLPEEGLKFMVYLQKENIIDESGMPKERFSAEFPKEGPSILRIQQVVRGDSAAYFCASSRDTNGGTQYFGPGTRLLVL.